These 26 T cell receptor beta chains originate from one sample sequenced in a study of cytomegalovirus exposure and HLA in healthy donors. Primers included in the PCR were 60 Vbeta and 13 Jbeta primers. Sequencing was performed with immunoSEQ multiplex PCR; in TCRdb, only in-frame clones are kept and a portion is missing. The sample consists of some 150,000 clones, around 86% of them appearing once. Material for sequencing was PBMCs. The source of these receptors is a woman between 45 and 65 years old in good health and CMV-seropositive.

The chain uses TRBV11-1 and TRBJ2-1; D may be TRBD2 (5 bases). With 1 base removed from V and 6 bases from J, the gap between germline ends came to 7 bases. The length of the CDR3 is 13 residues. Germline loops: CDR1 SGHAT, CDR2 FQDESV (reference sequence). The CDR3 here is CASSLGSGNEQFF. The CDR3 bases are TGTGCCAGCAGCTTAGGGAGCGGCAATGAGCAGTTCTTC.

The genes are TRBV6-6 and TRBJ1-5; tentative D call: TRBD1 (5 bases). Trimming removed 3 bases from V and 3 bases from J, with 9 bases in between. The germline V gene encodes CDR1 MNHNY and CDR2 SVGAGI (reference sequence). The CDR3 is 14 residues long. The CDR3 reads CASSYNRINQPQHF. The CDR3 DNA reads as TGTGCCAGCAGTTATAACAGGATCAATCAGCCCCAGCATTTT.

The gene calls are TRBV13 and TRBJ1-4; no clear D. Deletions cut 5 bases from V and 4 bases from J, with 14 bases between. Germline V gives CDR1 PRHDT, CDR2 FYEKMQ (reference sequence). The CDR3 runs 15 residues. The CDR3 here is CASSQREKFNEKLFF. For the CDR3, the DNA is TGTGCCAGCAGCCAGAGGGAAAAGTTTAATGAAAAACTGTTTTTT. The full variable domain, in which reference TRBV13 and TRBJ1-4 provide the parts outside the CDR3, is AAGVIQSPRHLIKEKRETATLKCYPIPRHDTVYWYQQGPGQDPQFLISFYEKMQSDKGSIPDRFSAQQFSDYHSELNMSSLELGDSALYFCASSQREKFNEKLFFGSGTQLSVL.

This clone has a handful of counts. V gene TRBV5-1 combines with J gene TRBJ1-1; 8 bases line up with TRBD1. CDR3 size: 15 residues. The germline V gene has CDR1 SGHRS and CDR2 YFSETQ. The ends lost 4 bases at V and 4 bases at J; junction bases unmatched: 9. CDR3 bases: TGCGCCAGCAGCACCGGACAGGGCGAGGGCACTGAAGCTTTCTTT. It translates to CASSTGQGEGTEAFF.

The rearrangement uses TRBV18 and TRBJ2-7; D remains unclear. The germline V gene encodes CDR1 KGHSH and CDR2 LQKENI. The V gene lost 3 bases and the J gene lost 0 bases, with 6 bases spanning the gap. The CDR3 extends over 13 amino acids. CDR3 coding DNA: TGTGCCAGCTCACCGTCGAGCTCCTACGAGCAGTACTTC. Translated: CASSPSSSYEQYF.

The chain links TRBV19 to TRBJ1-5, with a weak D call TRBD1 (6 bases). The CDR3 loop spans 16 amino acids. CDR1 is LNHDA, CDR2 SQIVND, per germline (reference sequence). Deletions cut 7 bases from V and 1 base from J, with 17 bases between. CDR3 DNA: TGTGCCAGTAAGCCGCTCGGTGGACAGAGCAATCAGCCCCAGCATTTT. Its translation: CASKPLGGQSNQPQHF.

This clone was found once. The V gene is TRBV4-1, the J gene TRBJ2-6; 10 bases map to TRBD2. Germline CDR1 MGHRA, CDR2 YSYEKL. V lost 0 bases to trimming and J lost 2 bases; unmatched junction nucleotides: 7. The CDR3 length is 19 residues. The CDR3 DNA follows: TGCGCCAGCAGCCAAGATGAGAGCGGGGGGGCTGCTGGGGCCAACGTCCTGACTTTC. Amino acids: CASSQDESGGAAGANVLTF.

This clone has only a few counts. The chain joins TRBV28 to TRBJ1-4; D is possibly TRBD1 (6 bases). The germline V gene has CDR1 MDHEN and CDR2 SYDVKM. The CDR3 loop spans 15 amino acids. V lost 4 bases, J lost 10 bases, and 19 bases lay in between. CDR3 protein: CASSSQGLGGGKLFF. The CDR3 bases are TGTGCCAGCAGTTCGCAGGGGTTAGGAGGTGGAAAACTGTTTTTT.

In DNA form, the CDR3 reads TGTGCCAGCAGCCAAGGGCAGTATTTCTCCGAGCAGTACTTC. The encoded protein is CASSQGQYFSEQYF. The chain couples TRBV14 to TRBJ2-7; D ambiguous. The CDR3 has 14 residues. CDR1 and CDR2 from the germline V gene are SGHDN and FVKESK. Trimming took 1 base from V and 6 from J, leaving 13 bases between them.

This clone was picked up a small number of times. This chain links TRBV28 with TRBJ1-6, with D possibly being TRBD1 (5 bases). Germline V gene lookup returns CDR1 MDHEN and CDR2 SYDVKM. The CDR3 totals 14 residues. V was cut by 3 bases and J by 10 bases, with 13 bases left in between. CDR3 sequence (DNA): TGTGCCAGCAGTTTTTACGGGGGAGGATCACCCCTCCACTTT. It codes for CASSFYGGGSPLHF.

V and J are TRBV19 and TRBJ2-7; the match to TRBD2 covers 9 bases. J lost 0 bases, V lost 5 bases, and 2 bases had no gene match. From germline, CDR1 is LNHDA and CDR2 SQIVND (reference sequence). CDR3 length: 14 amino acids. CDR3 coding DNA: TGTGCCAGTAGTGCGGGGGGGTCCTCCTACGAGCAGTACTTC. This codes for CASSAGGSSYEQYF.

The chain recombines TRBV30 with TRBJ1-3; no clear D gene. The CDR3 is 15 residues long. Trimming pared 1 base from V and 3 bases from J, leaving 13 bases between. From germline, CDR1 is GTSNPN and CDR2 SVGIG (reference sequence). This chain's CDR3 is CAWSAPGFGGNTIYF. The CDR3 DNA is TGTGCCTGGAGTGCACCAGGTTTTGGTGGAAACACCATATATTTT.

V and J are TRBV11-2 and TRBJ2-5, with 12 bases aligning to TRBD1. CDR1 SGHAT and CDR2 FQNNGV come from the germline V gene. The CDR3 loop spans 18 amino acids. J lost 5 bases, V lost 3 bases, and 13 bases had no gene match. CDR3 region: CASSLGTGGSTRRETQYF. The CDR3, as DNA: TGTGCCAGCAGCTTGGGGACAGGGGGCTCTACTAGAAGGGAGACCCAGTACTTC.

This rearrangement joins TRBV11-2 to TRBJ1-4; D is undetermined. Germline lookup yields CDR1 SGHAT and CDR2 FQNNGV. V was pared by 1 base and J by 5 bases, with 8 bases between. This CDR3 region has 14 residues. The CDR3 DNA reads TGTGCCAGCAGCTTAGGCAGATCAAATGAAAAACTGTTTTTT. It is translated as CASSLGRSNEKLFF.

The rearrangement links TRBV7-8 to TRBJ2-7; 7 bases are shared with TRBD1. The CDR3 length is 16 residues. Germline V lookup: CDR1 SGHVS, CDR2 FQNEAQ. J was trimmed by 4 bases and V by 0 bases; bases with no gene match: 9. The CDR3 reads CASSLANRGSLYEQYF. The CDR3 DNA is TGTGCCAGCAGCTTAGCAAACAGGGGTTCCCTTTACGAGCAGTACTTC.

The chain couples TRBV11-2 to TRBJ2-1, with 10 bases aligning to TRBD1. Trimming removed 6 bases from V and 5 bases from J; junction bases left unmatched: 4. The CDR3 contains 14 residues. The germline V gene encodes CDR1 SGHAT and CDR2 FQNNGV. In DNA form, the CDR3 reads TGTGCCAGCAGGGGGACAGGGGCAAACAATGAGCAGTTCTTC. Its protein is CASRGTGANNEQFF.

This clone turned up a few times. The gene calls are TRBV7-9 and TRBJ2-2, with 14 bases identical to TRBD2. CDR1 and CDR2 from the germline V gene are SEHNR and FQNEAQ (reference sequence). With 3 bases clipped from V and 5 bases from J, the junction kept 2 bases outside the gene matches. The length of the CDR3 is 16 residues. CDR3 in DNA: TGTGCCAGCAGCTTTGGGACTAGCGGGAGAACCGGGGAGCTGTTTTTT. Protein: CASSFGTSGRTGELFF.

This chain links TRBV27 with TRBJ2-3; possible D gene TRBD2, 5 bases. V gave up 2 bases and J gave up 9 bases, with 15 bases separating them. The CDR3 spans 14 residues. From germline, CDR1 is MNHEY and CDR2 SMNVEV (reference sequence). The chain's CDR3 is CASSLLPTKNTQYF. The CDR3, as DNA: TGTGCCAGCAGTTTACTCCCGACTAAGAACACGCAGTATTTT.

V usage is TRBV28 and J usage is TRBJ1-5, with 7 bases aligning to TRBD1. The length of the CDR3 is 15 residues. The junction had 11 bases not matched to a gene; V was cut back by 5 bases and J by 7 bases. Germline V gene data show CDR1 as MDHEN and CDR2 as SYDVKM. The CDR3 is CASSPADRPSQPQHF. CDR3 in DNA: TGTGCCAGCAGTCCCGCGGACAGGCCGTCCCAGCCCCAGCATTTT.

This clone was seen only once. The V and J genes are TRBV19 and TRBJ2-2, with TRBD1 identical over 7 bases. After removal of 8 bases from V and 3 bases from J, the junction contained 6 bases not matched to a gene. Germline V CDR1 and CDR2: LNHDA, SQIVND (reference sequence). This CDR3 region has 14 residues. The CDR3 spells CASFNRGDTGELFF. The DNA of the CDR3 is TGTGCCAGTTTTAACAGGGGCGACACCGGGGAGCTGTTTTTT.

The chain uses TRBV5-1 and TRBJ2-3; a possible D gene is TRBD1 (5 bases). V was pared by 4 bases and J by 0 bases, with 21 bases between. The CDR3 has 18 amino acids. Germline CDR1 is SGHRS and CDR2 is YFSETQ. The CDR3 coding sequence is TGCGCCAGCAGCGCGAGACGCTCCTCAAGGGGAAGCACAGATACGCAGTATTTT. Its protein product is CASSARRSSRGSTDTQYF.

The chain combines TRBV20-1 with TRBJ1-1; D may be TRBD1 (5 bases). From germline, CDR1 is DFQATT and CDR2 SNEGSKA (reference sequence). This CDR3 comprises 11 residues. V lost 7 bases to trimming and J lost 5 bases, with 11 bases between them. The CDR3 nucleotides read TGCAGTGAAAGCCAGGGTACTGAAGCTTTCTTT. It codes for CSESQGTEAFF.

CDR3 amino acids: CASVLTGGSFLAEAFF. CDR3 in DNA: TGTGCCAGCGTCTTAACAGGGGGCTCCTTCCTCGCTGAAGCTTTCTTT. The chain joins TRBV18 to TRBJ1-1; 9 nucleotides agree with TRBD1. The germline V gene encodes CDR1 KGHSH and CDR2 LQKENI. The CDR3 loop spans 16 amino acids. The J segment lost 6 bases and the V segment lost 8 bases, leaving 16 bases of the junction unmatched.

The CDR3 region has the DNA TGTGCCAGCAGCGTGACAGGGTCGAACACTGAAGCTTTCTTT. It is translated as CASSVTGSNTEAFF. This chain links TRBV9 with TRBJ1-1; 7 bases fit TRBD1. CDR3 length equals 14 residues. The germline CDR1 and CDR2 sequences are SGDLS and YYNGEE. The V segment lost 2 bases and the J segment 1 base; nucleotides outside the gene matches: 2.

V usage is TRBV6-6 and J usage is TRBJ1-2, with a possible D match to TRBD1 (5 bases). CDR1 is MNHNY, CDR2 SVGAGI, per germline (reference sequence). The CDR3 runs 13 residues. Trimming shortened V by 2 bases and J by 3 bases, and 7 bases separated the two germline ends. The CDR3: CASSYDSDYGYTF. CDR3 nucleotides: TGTGCCAGCAGTTACGACAGCGACTATGGCTACACCTTC.

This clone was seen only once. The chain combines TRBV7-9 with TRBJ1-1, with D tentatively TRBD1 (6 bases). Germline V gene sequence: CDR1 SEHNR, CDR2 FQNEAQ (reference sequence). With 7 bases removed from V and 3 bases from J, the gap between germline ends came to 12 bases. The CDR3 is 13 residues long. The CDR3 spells CASTLRGYTEAFF. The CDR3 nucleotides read TGTGCCAGCACCCTCAGGGGATACACTGAAGCTTTCTTT. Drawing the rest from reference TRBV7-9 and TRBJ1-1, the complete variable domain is DTGVSQNPRHKITKRGQNVTFRCDPISEHNRLYWYRQTLGQGPEFLTYFQNEAQLEKSRLLSDRFSAERPKGSFSTLEIQRTEQGDSAMYLCASTLRGYTEAFFGQGTRLTVV.